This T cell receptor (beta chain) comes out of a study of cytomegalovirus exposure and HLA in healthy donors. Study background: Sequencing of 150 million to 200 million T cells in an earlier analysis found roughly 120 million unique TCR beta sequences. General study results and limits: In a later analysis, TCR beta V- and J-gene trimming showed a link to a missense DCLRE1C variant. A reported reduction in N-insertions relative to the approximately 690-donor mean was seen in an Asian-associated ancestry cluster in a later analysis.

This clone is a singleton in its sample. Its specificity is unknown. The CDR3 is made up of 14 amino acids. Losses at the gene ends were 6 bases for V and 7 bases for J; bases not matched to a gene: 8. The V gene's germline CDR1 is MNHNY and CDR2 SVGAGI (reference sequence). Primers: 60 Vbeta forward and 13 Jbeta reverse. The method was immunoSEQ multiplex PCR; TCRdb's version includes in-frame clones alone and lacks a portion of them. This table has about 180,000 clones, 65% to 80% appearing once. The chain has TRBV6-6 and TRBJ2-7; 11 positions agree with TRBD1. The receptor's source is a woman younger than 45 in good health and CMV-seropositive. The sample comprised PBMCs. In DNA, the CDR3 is TGTGCCAGCAGCCGGGACAGGGGGTCTCGGGAGCAGTACTTC. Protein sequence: CASSRDRGSREQYF.